This passage covers 8 T cell receptor beta chains from one sample sequenced in a study of blood T cells in healthy people across ages (dated by TCRdb to about 2015). The library was made by 5' RACE. Sequencing relied on an Illumina HiSeq 2500. A second PCR of about 7 to 12 cycles was run with a J-beta primer mix and a sample-barcoded 5' primer. Clones were called with MiXCR by TCRdb after fastp trimmed the public reads at Q25, and only in-frame beta chains were retained. Entries that share a CDR3 protein sequence are merged under the most common genes and DNA. The sample contains about 680,000 distinct CDR3 sequences, approximately 49% of them found a single time. Roughly 30% of the sample goes to the ten largest clones. Sequenced input: blood. The receptors shown here come from a woman aged 55-70 years in good health.

This chain joins TRBV24-1 and TRBJ2-1; D is unclear. CDR3 length: 15 residues. Germline CDR1 is KGHDR and CDR2 is SFDVKD. Trimming removed 4 bases at V and 5 bases at J, with 14 bases between. The CDR3 loop is CATSELPDDHNEQFF. The CDR3, as DNA: TGTGCCACCAGTGAGTTGCCGGACGACCACAATGAGCAGTTCTTC.

Note on this clonotype: A read error may account for a junction end that differs from germline. V and J are TRBV25-1 and TRBJ1-4, with no clear D. Germline V gives CDR1 MGHDK, CDR2 SYGVNS. This CDR3 comprises 17 residues. The CDR3 is CASSEHLRGATNEKLFF. CDR3 DNA sequence: TGTGCCAGTAGTGAACACCTGCGGGGAGCAACTAATGAAAAACTGTTTTTT.

V and J are TRBV5-6 and TRBJ2-5; 8 bases are shared with TRBD1. The germline CDR1 and CDR2 sequences are SGHDT and YYEEEE. V gave up 5 bases and J gave up 2 bases; unmatched junction bases: 8. The CDR3 is 15 amino acids. CDR3 protein: CASRAGDRSQETQYF. The CDR3 DNA reads TGTGCCAGCAGGGCTGGGGACAGGAGTCAAGAGACCCAGTACTTC.

The chain combines TRBV6-6 with TRBJ2-3; TRBD2 is a possible D gene (6 bases). The germline V gene has CDR1 MNHNY and CDR2 SVGAGI (reference sequence). V was cut by 0 bases and J by 2 bases, with 12 bases left in between. CDR3 length equals 16 residues. The CDR3 bases are TGTGCCAGCAGTTACTCACGGGACTTCGACACAGATACGCAGTATTTT. This encodes CASSYSRDFDTDTQYF.

The chain recombines TRBV12-5 with TRBJ2-5; TRBD1 might be the D (5 bases). The CDR3 spans 13 residues. CDR1 is LGHNT, CDR2 FRNRAP, per germline. V was shortened by 2 bases and J by 5 bases, with 9 bases between the two germline ends. CDR3 in DNA: TGTGCTAGTGGTTTGTCAGGGTCGGAGACCCAGTACTTC. Amino acids: CASGLSGSETQYF. The full variable domain, with the rest looked up from reference TRBV12-5 and TRBJ2-5, is DARVTQTPRHKVTEMGQEVTMRCQPILGHNTVFWYRQTMMQGLELLAYFRNRAPLDDSGMPKDRFSAEMPDATLATLKIQPSEPRDSAVYFCASGLSGSETQYFGPGTRLLVL.

Only a few counts were recorded for this clonotype. The chain has TRBV20-1 and TRBJ2-2; D ambiguous. V dropped 1 base and J dropped 4 bases, with 7 bases sitting between them. CDR1 is DFQATT and CDR2 is SNEGSKA in the germline V gene (reference sequence). The CDR3 is 13 residues long. For the CDR3, the DNA is TGCAGTGCTAGAGGTCGGCTCACCGGGGAGCTGTTTTTT. Protein product: CSARGRLTGELFF.

This chain connects TRBV5-6 to TRBJ2-2, with unresolved D. Trimming left V 4 bases short and J 1 base short, with 14 bases between. Germline CDR1 is SGHDT and CDR2 is YYEEEE. This CDR3 has 16 amino acids. The CDR3 nucleotides are TGTGCCAGCAGCGCGGACGTAACTCAGAACACCGGGGAGCTGTTTTTT. Translation: CASSADVTQNTGELFF.

At least ten counts were recorded for this clonotype. V is TRBV7-2 and J is TRBJ2-5, with 8 bases matching TRBD2. CDR3 length: 13 amino acids. Per germline, CDR1 SGHTA and CDR2 FQGNSA. The J segment lost 11 bases and the V segment lost 4 bases, leaving 9 bases of the junction unmatched. The CDR3 DNA is TGTGCCAGCAGCTCCCAGCAAGCGGGGGAGCAGTACTTC. Protein product: CASSSQQAGEQYF.